This TCR beta chain was sequenced in a study of blood T cell repertoires in COVID-19. Study in general: Whether acute or convalescent, the COVID-19 samples came from the United States, Italy and Spain.

Clones were read by immunoSEQ multiplex PCR, and TCRdb kept only the in-frame ones, dropping some. This sample has about 290,000 clones, with around four fifths found just once. Per germline, CDR1 MDHEN and CDR2 SYDVKM. The CDR3 contains 16 residues. Trimming took off 6 bases at V and 8 bases at J, with 23 bases between the two ends. The rearrangement joins TRBV28 to TRBJ1-3; a possible D gene is TRBD1 (5 bases). The receptor was derived from a woman aged 45-60 years with active or convalescent COVID-19. Sample: peripheral blood. CDR3 sequence (DNA): TGTGCCAGCAGAAAAATTCCAGGGTCGCTCGTAGACACCATATATTTT. Its translation: CASRKIPGSLVDTIYF.